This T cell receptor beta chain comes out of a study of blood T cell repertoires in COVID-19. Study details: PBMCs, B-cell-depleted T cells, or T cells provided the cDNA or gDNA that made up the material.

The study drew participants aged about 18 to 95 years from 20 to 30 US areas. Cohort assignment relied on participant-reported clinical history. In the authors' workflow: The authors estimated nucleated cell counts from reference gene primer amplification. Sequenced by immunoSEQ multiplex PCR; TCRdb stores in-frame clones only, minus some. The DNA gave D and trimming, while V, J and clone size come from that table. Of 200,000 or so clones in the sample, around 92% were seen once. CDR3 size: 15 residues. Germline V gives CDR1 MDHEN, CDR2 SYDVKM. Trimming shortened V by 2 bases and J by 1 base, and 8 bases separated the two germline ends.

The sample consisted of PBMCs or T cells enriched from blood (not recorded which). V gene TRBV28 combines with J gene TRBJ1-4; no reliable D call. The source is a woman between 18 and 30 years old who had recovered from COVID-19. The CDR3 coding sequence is TGTGCCAGCAGTTTAGCGATCGTAACTAATGAAAAACTGTTTTTT. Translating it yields CASSLAIVTNEKLFF.